This T cell receptor beta chain emerged from a study of blood T cell repertoires in COVID-19. Profiling relied on immunoSEQ multiplex PCR, and the TCRdb table lists in-frame clones only, not all of them. The data show approximately 160,000 clones, approximately 84% seen once. The CDR3 extends over 12 amino acids. Trimming took 2 bases from V and 7 from J, leaving 9 bases between them. Germline CDR1 reads MNHEY; CDR2 reads SMNVEV (reference sequence). Sequenced input: peripheral blood. The rearrangement links TRBV27 to TRBJ2-7; D is ambiguous. The sequence was collected from a man aged 35-49 years who had recovered from COVID-19. The CDR3 reads CASSLVKIEQYF. CDR3 coding DNA: TGTGCCAGCAGTTTAGTAAAAATAGAGCAGTACTTC.